A selection of T cell receptor beta chains follows, all from one sample in a study of control samples from healthy donors and cancer patients. Clones were sequenced by immunoSEQ multiplex PCR, and TCRdb holds only the in-frame ones, with some missing. Of about 190,000 clones listed, roughly nine tenths are singletons. What was sequenced was blood. These receptors were taken from a man aged 25-40 years in good health. Each CDR3 is given with its conserved first and last residue. The D gene is left open where the match is weak. Only some rows state a clone size, as once, few, many or a class for expanded clones.

J gene: TRBJ1-2
V gene: TRBV6-4
D gene: .
clone size: .
CDR3 DNA: TGTGCCAGCAGCCCAACTTGGACCTTGGACAACTATGGCTACACCTTC
CDR3 protein: CASSPTWTLDNYGYTF

J gene: TRBJ2-2
V gene: TRBV14
D gene: .
clone size: .
CDR3 DNA: TGTGCCAGCAGCCAGAGGGCAGGGTGGACCGGGGAGCTGTTTTTT
CDR3 protein: CASSQRAGWTGELFF

J gene: TRBJ1-3
V gene: TRBV29-1
D gene: .
clone size: .
CDR3 DNA: TGCAGCGTTGTTACGATGAGGACCGGGTCTGGAAACACCATATATTTT
CDR3 protein: CSVVTMRTGSGNTIYF

J gene: TRBJ2-6
V gene: TRBV6-5
D gene: .
clone size: .
CDR3 DNA: TGTGCCAGCAGGGAGGGGGGGCCTAGGGCCAACGTCCTGACTTTC
CDR3 protein: CASREGGPRANVLTF

J gene: TRBJ2-3
V gene: TRBV10-1
D gene: .
clone size: .
CDR3 DNA: TGCGCCAGCAGTGAAGTGGCAGAACCCACAGATACGCAGTATTTT
CDR3 protein: CASSEVAEPTDTQYF

J gene: TRBJ2-1
V gene: TRBV25-1
D gene: .
clone size: .
CDR3 DNA: TGTGCCAGCAGTGAATATACGGGGGGCCCCTACAATGAGCAGTTCTTC
CDR3 protein: CASSEYTGGPYNEQFF

J gene: TRBJ2-1
V gene: TRBV7-3
D gene: .
clone size: .
CDR3 DNA: TGTGCCAGCAGCTTAGGGCTCCCAAACAATGAGCAGTTCTTC
CDR3 protein: CASSLGLPNNEQFF

J gene: TRBJ2-7
V gene: TRBV4-1
D gene: .
clone size: few
CDR3 DNA: TGCGCCAGCAGCCAATGGCCGTCGACCACTGGGGACTACGAGCAGTACTTC
CDR3 protein: CASSQWPSTTGDYEQYF

J gene: TRBJ1-2
V gene: TRBV9
D gene: .
clone size: .
CDR3 DNA: TGTGCCAGCAGCCCAGACAGCATCTATGGCTACACCTTC
CDR3 protein: CASSPDSIYGYTF

J gene: TRBJ1-1
V gene: TRBV27
D gene: .
clone size: .
CDR3 DNA: TGTGCCAGCAGTAAACTCAGGGACACTGAAGCTTTCTTT
CDR3 protein: CASSKLRDTEAFF

J gene: TRBJ1-1
V gene: TRBV19
D gene: .
clone size: .
CDR3 DNA: TGTGCCAGTAGTTCAGAACGACGGCCAATGAACACTGAAGCTTTCTTT
CDR3 protein: CASSSERRPMNTEAFF

J gene: TRBJ1-2
V gene: TRBV5-8
D gene: .
clone size: once
CDR3 DNA: TGTGCCAGCAGCTTGACAGGCCTCTATGGCTACACCTTC
CDR3 protein: CASSLTGLYGYTF

J gene: TRBJ1-5
V gene: TRBV7-2
D gene: .
clone size: .
CDR3 DNA: TGTGCCAGCAGCTTAGAACAGGGAGGACGACAGCCCCAGCATTTT
CDR3 protein: CASSLEQGGRQPQHF

J gene: TRBJ2-3
V gene: TRBV6-5
D gene: TRBD2
clone size: .
CDR3 DNA: TGTGCCAGCAGGCCTAGCGGGGAGTCAGATACGCAGTATTTT
CDR3 protein: CASRPSGESDTQYF

J gene: TRBJ2-3
V gene: TRBV9
D gene: TRBD2
clone size: .
CDR3 DNA: TGTGCCAGCAGCAGTAGCGGGGGGGCGGTAGATACGCAGTATTTT
CDR3 protein: CASSSSGGAVDTQYF

J gene: TRBJ2-7
V gene: TRBV18
D gene: TRBD2
clone size: few
CDR3 DNA: TGTGCCAGCTTCCAAGGCCCCGGGACTAGCGGTTACGAGCAGTACTTC
CDR3 protein: CASFQGPGTSGYEQYF

J gene: TRBJ1-1
V gene: TRBV4-2
D gene: TRBD1
clone size: .
CDR3 DNA: TGTGCCAGCACCGATAGGGACAGGGGTAGAAGTGAAGCTTTCTTT
CDR3 protein: CASTDRDRGRSEAFF

J gene: TRBJ1-1
V gene: TRBV7-8
D gene: .
clone size: .
CDR3 DNA: TGTGCCAGCAGCTACAGTATTCAGGGTAACACTGAAGCTTTCTTT
CDR3 protein: CASSYSIQGNTEAFF

J gene: TRBJ1-6
V gene: TRBV15
D gene: .
clone size: .
CDR3 DNA: TGTGCCACCAGCAGAGATTCGGGGTTGTCACCCCTCCACTTT
CDR3 protein: CATSRDSGLSPLHF

J gene: TRBJ1-2
V gene: TRBV29-1
D gene: TRBD1
clone size: .
CDR3 DNA: TGCAGCGCTGTCGTACAGGGGAGCCATGGCTACACCTTC
CDR3 protein: CSAVVQGSHGYTF

J gene: TRBJ2-3
V gene: TRBV5-1
D gene: .
clone size: .
CDR3 DNA: TGCGCCAGCAGCTTGGGGGGGCCGGGCACAGATACGCAGTATTTT
CDR3 protein: CASSLGGPGTDTQYF

J gene: TRBJ1-3
V gene: TRBV4-1
D gene: .
clone size: .
CDR3 DNA: TGCGCCAGCAGCCAAGTTGCGTCTTCTGGAAACACCATATATTTT
CDR3 protein: CASSQVASSGNTIYF

J gene: TRBJ1-1
V gene: TRBV6-1
D gene: .
clone size: .
CDR3 DNA: TGTGCCAGCAGTGAAGTGGCAGCTGACCTTGAAGCTTTCTTT
CDR3 protein: CASSEVAADLEAFF

J gene: TRBJ2-2
V gene: TRBV5-1
D gene: .
clone size: .
CDR3 DNA: TGCGCCAGCAGCTTGGACCGCCTGTCCTCCGGGGAGCTGTTTTTT
CDR3 protein: CASSLDRLSSGELFF

J gene: TRBJ2-3
V gene: TRBV5-1
D gene: TRBD2
clone size: .
CDR3 DNA: TGCGCCAGCAGCTTCGGATTTGGGCCTAGCGGGGTGGATACGCAGTATTTT
CDR3 protein: CASSFGFGPSGVDTQYF

J gene: TRBJ1-1
V gene: TRBV6-5
D gene: .
clone size: .
CDR3 DNA: TGTGCCAGCAGTCCGCGTGGTAACACTGAAGCTTTCTTT
CDR3 protein: CASSPRGNTEAFF

J gene: TRBJ1-3
V gene: TRBV10-2
D gene: .
clone size: once
CDR3 DNA: TGCGCCAGCAGTGCCTTAAGATTGGACAGAATCTCTGGAAACACCATATATTTT
CDR3 protein: CASSALRLDRISGNTIYF

J gene: TRBJ2-3
V gene: TRBV5-1
D gene: .
clone size: .
CDR3 DNA: TGCGCCAGCAGTCGGACAGCCAGAAACACAGATACGCAGTATTTT
CDR3 protein: CASSRTARNTDTQYF

J gene: TRBJ1-3
V gene: TRBV5-8
D gene: TRBD1
clone size: .
CDR3 DNA: TGTGCCAGCAGCTTGTATCAGGGGGCAGTTTCTGGAAACACCATATATTTT
CDR3 protein: CASSLYQGAVSGNTIYF

J gene: TRBJ2-3
V gene: TRBV13
D gene: .
clone size: .
CDR3 DNA: TGTGCCAGCTCACCAAAGGGGGGGGGCACAGATACGCAGTATTTT
CDR3 protein: CASSPKGGGTDTQYF

J gene: TRBJ1-2
V gene: TRBV27
D gene: .
clone size: .
CDR3 DNA: TGTGCCAGCAGTACGGACTCCAGGAGGAGGTATGGCTACACCTTC
CDR3 protein: CASSTDSRRRYGYTF

J gene: TRBJ2-7
V gene: TRBV6-2/TRBV6-3
D gene: TRBD2
clone size: once
CDR3 DNA: TGTGCCAGCAGTTCCAGCGGGGGGTACTCCTACGAGCAGTACTTC
CDR3 protein: CASSSSGGYSYEQYF

J gene: TRBJ2-2
V gene: TRBV2
D gene: TRBD2
clone size: .
CDR3 DNA: TGTGCCAGCAGTGAAGAGCGGGGGGTCACCGGGGAGCTGTTTTTT
CDR3 protein: CASSEERGVTGELFF

J gene: TRBJ1-2
V gene: TRBV6-5
D gene: TRBD1
clone size: .
CDR3 DNA: TGTGCCAGCAGTCCTCACGATAGGGGGCCTGGCTACACCTTC
CDR3 protein: CASSPHDRGPGYTF

J gene: TRBJ1-1
V gene: TRBV6-1
D gene: .
clone size: once
CDR3 DNA: TGTGCCAGCAGTGAAGTTGTGGTGGGAAGGGTCGGAGCTTTCTTT
CDR3 protein: CASSEVVVGRVGAFF